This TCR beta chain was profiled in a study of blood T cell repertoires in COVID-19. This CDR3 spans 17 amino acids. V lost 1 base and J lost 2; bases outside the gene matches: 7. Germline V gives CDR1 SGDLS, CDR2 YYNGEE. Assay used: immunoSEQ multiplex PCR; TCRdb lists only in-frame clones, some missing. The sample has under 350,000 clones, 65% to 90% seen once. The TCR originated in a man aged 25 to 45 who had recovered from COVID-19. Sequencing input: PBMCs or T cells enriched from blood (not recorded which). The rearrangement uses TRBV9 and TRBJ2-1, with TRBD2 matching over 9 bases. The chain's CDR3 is CASSVSAAGGPYNEQFF. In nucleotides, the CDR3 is TGTGCCAGCAGCGTATCTGCAGCGGGGGGCCCCTACAATGAGCAGTTCTTC.